This entry features one TCR beta chain sequence. Its antigen is unidentified. UMIs accompanied the 5'RACE template switching by which TCR beta cDNA was made. Reprocessing the 5' RACE reads, TCRdb reports a single entry for every CDR3 protein and omits DNA. The sample table sets out 150,000 to 180,000 distinct CDR3 sequences. The source of the sample is a study of T cells expressing NK-cell markers. Across the study: Eight donors were sequenced, of whom seven were HCMV-seropositive, while the remaining one was HCMV-seronegative.

This CDR3 has 14 amino acids. Germline V gene lookup returns CDR1 ENHRY and CDR2 SYGVKD. Study-level findings and limits: Each of several donors carried dominant NKG2C+ clonotypes accounting for about 1.0-7.0% of CD8+ T cells.

The sequenced material came from blood T cells: a sorted CD56 or NKG2C T cell subset, CD4+ or CD8+ T cells, or bulk PBMC T cells (not recorded which). The chain is built from TRBV10-3 and TRBJ1-5. This receptor was identified in a woman aged 45-65 years in good health. The CDR3 region is CAISAAYSNQPQHF.